The T cell receptor beta chain under discussion was sequenced for a study of blood T cell repertoires in COVID-19. Individuals drawn from 20 to 30 US areas were about 18 to 95 years old. The table came from immunoSEQ multiplex PCR; TCRdb's copy has only in-frame clones and leaves some out. Counted here are just over 300,000 clones, approximately 90% occurring once; the ten biggest clones make up more than 8.5%. CDR1 and CDR2 (germline): SGHRS, YFSETQ. The CDR3 is 15 amino acids. The ends were cut back, 2 bases at V and 3 bases at J, with 11 bases in the middle. The chain is built from TRBV5-1 and TRBJ2-2; possibly TRBD1 for D (5 bases). The sequenced sample was PBMCs or T cells enriched from blood (not recorded which). This clonotype was sampled from a woman under 30 who had recovered from COVID-19. The CDR3 DNA sequence: TGCGCCAGCAGCTTCCTAGAAGGGGACACCGGGGAGCTGTTTTTT. Protein sequence: CASSFLEGDTGELFF. Using reference TRBV5-1 and TRBJ2-2 for the parts outside the CDR3, the full variable domain is KAGVTQTPRYLIKTRGQQVTLSCSPISGHRSVSWYQQTPGQGLQFLFEYFSETQRNKGNFPGRFSGRQFSNSRSEMNVSTLELGDSALYLCASSFLEGDTGELFFGEGSRLTVL.